This T cell receptor (beta chain) was documented in a study of monozygotic twins with inflammatory bowel disease. cDNA encoding TCRalpha and TCRbeta underwent two nested PCRs of approximately 17 and 9 cycles, each of which was followed by bead purification. After re-calling the 5' RACE reads, TCRdb lists one entry per CDR3 protein, DNA absent. This repertoire includes around 140,000 distinct CDR3 sequences. Germline V gene data show CDR1 as SGHNT and CDR2 as YYREEE (reference sequence). The CDR3 spans 13 residues. The origin of this receptor is a human donor with ulcerative colitis or Crohn's disease, or a healthy co-twin of an affected twin (not recorded which). The chain joins TRBV5-4 to TRBJ1-1. The specimen was blood. CDR3 sequence: CASSQVQNTEAFF.